The 7 T cell receptor beta chains below come from one sample, sequenced in a study of CD8 T cells in ankylosing spondylitis. In TCRdb, the 5' RACE reads were re-called with MiXCR into one record per CDR3 protein. This sample has about 240,000 distinct CDR3 sequences, with about 24% found just once. The sequenced material came from blood, either unsorted or a sorted T cell fraction (not recorded which). Receptors were obtained from a male donor with ankylosing spondylitis or in good health (not recorded which).

The rearrangement uses TRBV4-2 and TRBJ2-1, with D uncertain. Between the trimmed V and J ends, which lost 3 bases and 2 bases, there was a span of 11 bases. The CDR3 spans 15 residues. CDR1 and CDR2 (germline): LGHNA, YNFKEQ. Written as DNA, the CDR3 is TGTGCCAGCAGCCAGGACCAGAGACCCTACAATGAGCAGTTCTTC. Its translation is CASSQDQRPYNEQFF.

This chain links TRBV10-2 with TRBJ2-1; 12 bases agree with TRBD2. The CDR3 covers 15 residues. CDR1 is WSHSY and CDR2 is SAAADI in the germline V gene. V shed 5 bases and J 8 bases; nucleotides not matched to a gene: 7. CDR3: CASSPTSGGGDEQFF. Written as DNA, the CDR3 is TGCGCCAGCAGTCCGACTAGCGGGGGAGGGGATGAGCAGTTCTTC.

The CDR3: CASSSSGGPYNEQFF. CDR3 bases: TGTGCCAGCAGCTCTAGCGGGGGACCTTACAATGAGCAGTTCTTC. The chain combines TRBV12-3 or TRBV12-4 with TRBJ2-1; 10 bases match TRBD2. Trimming at V came to 6 bases and at J to 4 bases, leaving 6 bases not matched to a gene. The CDR3 runs 15 residues.

There are many counts of this clonotype. The chain has TRBV12-3 or TRBV12-4 and TRBJ2-1, with D possibly being TRBD2 (5 bases). Trimming shortened V by 1 base and J by 7 bases, and 11 bases separated the two germline ends. The CDR3 extends over 14 amino acids. The CDR3 nucleotides are TGTGCCAGCAGTTTAGTTCCTAGCAGTAATGAGCAGTTCTTC. It codes for CASSLVPSSNEQFF.

This clonotype was counted ten times or more. The chain recombines TRBV29-1 with TRBJ2-7, with TRBD1 matching over 9 bases. V dropped 5 bases and J dropped 3; count of bases not matched to a gene: 5. Germline-derived CDR1 and CDR2 are SQVTM and ANQGSEA. CDR3 length: 13 residues. The CDR3 DNA reads TGCAGCGTTACCGGGGACAGGGTCTACGAGCAGTACTTC. Its protein product is CSVTGDRVYEQYF.

Many counts were recorded for this clonotype. The chain has TRBV20-1 and TRBJ2-5, with D unclear. Looked up from germline, CDR1 is DFQATT and CDR2 is SNEGSKA (reference sequence). The V and J ends lost 0 bases and 1 base respectively, with 6 bases between them. This CDR3 has 13 residues. The CDR3 bases are TGCAGTGCTAGAGATGTTCCCCAAGAGACCCAGTACTTC. Its translation: CSARDVPQETQYF.

This clonotype was seen many times. The chain is built from TRBV12-3 or TRBV12-4 and TRBJ1-1; D may be TRBD1 (6 bases). V was clipped by 5 bases and J by 7 bases, with 20 bases between them. The CDR3 has 15 amino acids. The CDR3 protein is CASSHRRGLPGEAFF. The CDR3 coding sequence is TGTGCCAGCAGTCACCGCAGGGGACTCCCCGGTGAAGCTTTCTTT.